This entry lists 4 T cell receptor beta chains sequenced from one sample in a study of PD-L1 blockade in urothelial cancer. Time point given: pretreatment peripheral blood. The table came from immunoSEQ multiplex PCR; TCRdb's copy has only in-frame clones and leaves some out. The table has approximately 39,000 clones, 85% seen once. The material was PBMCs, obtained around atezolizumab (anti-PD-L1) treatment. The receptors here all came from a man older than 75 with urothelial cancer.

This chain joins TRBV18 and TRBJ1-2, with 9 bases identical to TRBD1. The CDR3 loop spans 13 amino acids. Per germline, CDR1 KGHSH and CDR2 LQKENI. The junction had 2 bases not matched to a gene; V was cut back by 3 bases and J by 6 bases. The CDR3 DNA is TGTGCCAGCTCACCGGGACAGGGAGATGGCTACACCTTC. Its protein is CASSPGQGDGYTF.

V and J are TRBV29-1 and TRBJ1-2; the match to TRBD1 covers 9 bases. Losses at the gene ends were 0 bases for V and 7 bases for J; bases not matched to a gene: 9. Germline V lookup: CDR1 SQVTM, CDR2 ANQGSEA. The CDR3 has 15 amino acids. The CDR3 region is CSVEETGTGRFGYTF. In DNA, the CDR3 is TGCAGCGTTGAAGAAACCGGGACAGGGAGGTTTGGCTACACCTTC.

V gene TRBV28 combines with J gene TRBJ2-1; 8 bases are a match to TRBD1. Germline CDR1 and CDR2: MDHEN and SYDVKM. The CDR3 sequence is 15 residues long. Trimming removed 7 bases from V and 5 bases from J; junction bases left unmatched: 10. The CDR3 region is CASTSLDRVHNEQFF. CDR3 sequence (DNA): TGTGCCAGCACTTCTCTGGACAGGGTCCACAATGAGCAGTTCTTC.

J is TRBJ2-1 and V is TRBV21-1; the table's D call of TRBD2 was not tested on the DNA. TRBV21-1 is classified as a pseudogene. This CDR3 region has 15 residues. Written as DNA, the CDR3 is TGTGCCAGCAGCAATATCGTGGGAGGGCCTCATGAGCAGTTCTTC. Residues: CASSNIVGGPHEQFF.